Below are 18 T cell receptor beta chains sequenced from a single sample in a study of CD8 T cells in ankylosing spondylitis. Study results and caveats: Characteristic of ankylosing spondylitis blood, it appeared, was a TCR beta motif comprising several highly homologous variants.

TCRdb re-analysed the 5' RACE reads in MiXCR, keeping a single row per CDR3 protein. The top ten clones hold more than 0.5% of a sample with hundreds of thousands of distinct CDR3 sequences, over 9.5% of them seen once. Their specific antigens are unknown. The sample comprised blood, either unsorted or a sorted T cell fraction (not recorded which). The source of these receptors is a male donor with ankylosing spondylitis.

This clonotype showed up just a few times. The chain recombines TRBV6-2 or TRBV6-3 with TRBJ2-1; weak D call: TRBD2 (6 bases). CDR3 length equals 15 residues. The germline CDR1 and CDR2 sequences are MNHEY and SVGEGT. V lost 5 bases to trimming and J lost 0 bases, with 11 bases between them. The CDR3 spells CASSPLGGSYNEQFF. Here the CDR3 DNA reads TGTGCCAGCAGTCCTTTGGGAGGCTCCTACAATGAGCAGTTCTTC.

The chain has TRBV4-3 and TRBJ1-4; D not resolved. Germline loops: CDR1 LGHNA, CDR2 YSLEER. Between the trimmed V and J ends, which lost 0 bases and 0 bases, there was a span of 11 bases. This CDR3 spans 17 amino acids. The CDR3, as DNA: TGCGCCAGCAGCCAAGATCCCCGGCGTGCAACTAATGAAAAACTGTTTTTT. Translated, it gives CASSQDPRRATNEKLFF.

This clonotype was seen more than once but under ten times. The V call is TRBV20-1, the J call TRBJ2-1, with D possibly being TRBD2 (6 bases). CDR1 and CDR2 (germline): DFQATT, SNEGSKA (reference sequence). Between the trimmed V and J ends, which lost 6 bases and 0 bases, there was a span of 15 bases. The CDR3 extends over 15 amino acids. CDR3 bases: TGCAGTGCGGGGGACTTTCAGAGCTCCTACAATGAGCAGTTCTTC. This codes for CSAGDFQSSYNEQFF.

This clonotype was counted many times. V is TRBV7-2 and J is TRBJ1-5; D not resolved. The CDR3 is made up of 13 amino acids. Trimming left V 4 bases short and J 6 bases short, with 10 bases between. CDR1 is SGHTA and CDR2 is FQGNSA in the germline V gene. The CDR3: CASSWTDGQPQHF. DNA of the CDR3: TGTGCCAGCAGCTGGACTGACGGTCAGCCCCAGCATTTT. Based on the CDR3 plus reference TRBV7-2 and TRBJ1-5, the full variable domain is GAGVSQSPSNKVTEKGKDVELRCDPISGHTALYWYRQSLGQGLEFLIYFQGNSAPDKSGLPSDRFSAERTGGSVSTLTIQRTQQEDSAVYLCASSWTDGQPQHFGDGTRLSIL.

This chain links TRBV6-1 with TRBJ2-7; D is unclear. The CDR3 runs to 12 residues. V was pared by 9 bases and J by 2 bases, with 11 bases between. Germline lookup yields CDR1 MNHNS and CDR2 SASEGT. CDR3 amino acids: CASRRSPYEQYF. CDR3 DNA sequence: TGTGCCAGTCGACGGTCTCCCTACGAGCAGTACTTC.

This clonotype came up once. In DNA form, the CDR3 reads TGCAGTGCTAGGAGGACAGGGGCGACAAACACTGAAGCTTTCTTT. This translates into CSARRTGATNTEAFF. J is TRBJ1-1 and V is TRBV20-1; 9 nucleotides line up with TRBD1. The CDR3 sequence is 15 residues long. The germline CDR1 and CDR2 sequences are DFQATT and SNEGSKA (reference sequence). V was clipped by 3 bases and J by 2 bases; unmatched bases: 7.

This clonotype was detected a few times. The rearrangement joins TRBV4-1 to TRBJ2-7; 8 bases line up with TRBD1. The trim removed 0 bases at V and 5 bases at J, leaving 9 bases unmatched. Looked up from germline, CDR1 is MGHRA and CDR2 is YSYEKL. The CDR3 sequence is 16 residues long. DNA for the CDR3: TGCGCCAGCAGCCAAGATCCGGTAGCAGGGGGCCACGAGCAGTACTTC. Translated, it gives CASSQDPVAGGHEQYF.

This clonotype appeared many times. V and J are TRBV7-9 and TRBJ2-5; D possibly corresponds to TRBD1 (6 bases). This CDR3 comprises 15 residues. Germline CDR1 and CDR2: SEHNR and FQNEAQ (reference sequence). V lost 5 bases and J 1 base, leaving 14 bases between the germline ends. The CDR3 nucleotides are TGTGCCAGCAGCCGATTACTGGACAGCCAAGAGACCCAGTACTTC. Its translation: CASSRLLDSQETQYF.

The rearrangement links TRBV7-9 to TRBJ2-5; no definite D call. Germline assignment: CDR1 SEHNR and CDR2 FQNEAQ (reference sequence). This CDR3 region has 15 residues. Trimming took 0 bases from V and 5 from J, leaving 13 bases between them. In DNA, the CDR3 is TGTGCCAGCAGCTTAGCGGTGGCAGCCGGGGAGACCCAGTACTTC. Protein product: CASSLAVAAGETQYF.

The chain links TRBV7-2 to TRBJ2-7; TRBD1 might be the D (6 bases). Trimming removed 5 bases from V and 0 bases from J, with 14 bases in between. CDR3 length: 15 residues. The germline gives CDR1 SGHTA, CDR2 FQGNSA. The CDR3 sequence: CASSRRDTFSYEQYF. CDR3 bases: TGTGCCAGCAGCCGTCGGGACACGTTCTCCTACGAGCAGTACTTC.

This clonotype appeared a few times. The V call is TRBV7-8, the J call TRBJ1-2; D is uncertain. The CDR3 consists of 13 residues. Per the germline V gene, CDR1 is SGHVS and CDR2 is FQNEAQ. V dropped 1 base and J dropped 7 bases, with 10 bases sitting between them. Here the CDR3 DNA reads TGTGCCAGCAGCTTAGTAACCTTTGCTGGCTACACCTTC. The encoded protein is CASSLVTFAGYTF. Full variable domain (outside the CDR3, taken from reference TRBV7-8 and TRBJ1-2): GAGVSQSPRYKVAKRGQDVALRCDPISGHVSLFWYQQALGQGPEFLTYFQNEAQLDKSGLPSDRFFAERPEGSVSTLKIQRTQQEDSAVYLCASSLVTFAGYTFGSGTRLTVV.

There are many counts of this clonotype. This chain links TRBV20-1 with TRBJ1-1, with D unclear. Germline V gene sequence: CDR1 DFQATT, CDR2 SNEGSKA (reference sequence). V lost 2 bases and J 3 bases, leaving 10 bases between the germline ends. The CDR3 spans 13 residues. In DNA form, the CDR3 reads TGCAGTGCTAGAAGGCCCCAGCACACTGAAGCTTTCTTT. It specifies CSARRPQHTEAFF.

This clonotype was counted ten times or more. The junction does not match germline at one end; this may be a read error. This rearrangement joins TRBV29-1 to TRBJ1-2, with D uncertain. The CDR3 runs to 12 residues. Looked up from germline, CDR1 is SQVTM and CDR2 is ANQGSEA. CDR3: CSVEDLRAPQGF. The CDR3, as DNA: TGCAGCGTTGAAGATCTGCGGGCGCCTCAAGGCTTC.

Of note for this clonotype: Germline and junction disagree at one end, which may indicate a read error. J is TRBJ2-2 and V is TRBV20-1; D might be TRBD2 (6 bases). Germline-derived CDR1 and CDR2 are DFQATT and SNEGSKA (reference sequence). The length of the CDR3 is 17 residues. CDR3 in DNA: TGCTGTGCTAGAAAGTTTCCGGGACTTGGATCGACCGGGGAGCTGTTTTTT. This encodes CCARKFPGLGSTGELFF.

A few counts support this clonotype. J is TRBJ2-7 and V is TRBV7-2; no definite D call. CDR1 is SGHTA, CDR2 FQGNSA, per germline. The CDR3 has 14 residues. Trimming stripped 1 base from V and 6 bases from J, with 13 bases between. The DNA for the CDR3 is TGTGCCAGCAGCTTAGTAGGCCGAATCGGCGAGCAGTACTTC. It translates to CASSLVGRIGEQYF. Complete variable domain (other parts from reference TRBV7-2 and TRBJ2-7): GAGVSQSPSNKVTEKGKDVELRCDPISGHTALYWYRQSLGQGLEFLIYFQGNSAPDKSGLPSDRFSAERTGGSVSTLTIQRTQQEDSAVYLCASSLVGRIGEQYFGPGTRLTVT.

This clonotype was recorded at least ten times. V gene TRBV20-1 combines with J gene TRBJ1-5; unclear D gene. CDR3 length equals 13 residues. Trimming removed 3 bases at V and 7 bases at J, with 13 bases between. Germline V gives CDR1 DFQATT, CDR2 SNEGSKA (reference sequence). Here the CDR3 reads CSARESRWQPQHF. The CDR3 region has the DNA TGCAGTGCTAGGGAATCCCGGTGGCAGCCCCAGCATTTT.

The rearrangement links TRBV6-2 or TRBV6-3 to TRBJ2-7; a possible D gene is TRBD1 (5 bases). Germline CDR1 is MNHEY and CDR2 is SVGEGT. CDR3 length: 15 residues. The ends were cut back, 3 bases at V and 3 bases at J, with 15 bases in the middle. This CDR3 reads CASSYGVRQNYEQYF. The CDR3 DNA sequence: TGTGCCAGCAGTTATGGAGTGCGACAGAACTACGAGCAGTACTTC.

This clonotype was counted between two and nine times. This chain uses TRBV28 with TRBJ1-3; D unresolved. Trimming cost V 6 bases and J 5 bases, with 14 bases left between them. The CDR3 consists of 14 residues. Per the germline V gene, CDR1 is MDHEN and CDR2 is SYDVKM. The CDR3 DNA reads as TGTGCCAGCAGCCGTAGCGGCACGAGAAACACCATATATTTT. Its translation: CASSRSGTRNTIYF.